This T cell receptor beta chain was found in a study of T cells in Graves' hyperthyroidism and ophthalmopathy. RNA transcripts served as the template for amplifying TCR beta CDR3 regions. Using the HTBI primer set, a first-round RT-PCR was run on the TCR CDR3. One entry per CDR3 protein results from TCRdb running MiXCR on the multiplex PCR reads. The sample contains approximately 630,000 distinct CDR3 sequences, roughly 16% of which appear only once. This CDR3 has 15 residues. Trimming pared 0 bases from V and 3 bases from J, leaving 6 bases between. Germline V gene sequence: CDR1 LGHNA, CDR2 YNFKEQ. Sequencing was performed on blood. This receptor was taken from a woman between 25 and 40 years old with Graves' hyperthyroidism. The gene calls are TRBV4-2 and TRBJ2-6; no firm D call. CDR3 coding DNA: TGTGCCAGCAGCCAAGATAGGGATGGGGCCAACGTCCTGACTTTC. Protein: CASSQDRDGANVLTF.